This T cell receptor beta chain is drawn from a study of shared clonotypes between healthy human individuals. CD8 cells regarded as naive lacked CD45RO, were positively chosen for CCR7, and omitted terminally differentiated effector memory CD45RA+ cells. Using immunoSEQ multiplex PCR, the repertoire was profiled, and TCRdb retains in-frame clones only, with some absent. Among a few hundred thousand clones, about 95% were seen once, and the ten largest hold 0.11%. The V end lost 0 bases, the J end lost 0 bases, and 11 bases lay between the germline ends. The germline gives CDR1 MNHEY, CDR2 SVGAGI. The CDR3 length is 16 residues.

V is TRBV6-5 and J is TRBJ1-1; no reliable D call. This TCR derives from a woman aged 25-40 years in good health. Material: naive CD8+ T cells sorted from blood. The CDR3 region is CASSYSAGNMNTEAFF. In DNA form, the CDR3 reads TGTGCCAGCAGTTACTCGGCGGGGAACATGAACACTGAAGCTTTCTTT.